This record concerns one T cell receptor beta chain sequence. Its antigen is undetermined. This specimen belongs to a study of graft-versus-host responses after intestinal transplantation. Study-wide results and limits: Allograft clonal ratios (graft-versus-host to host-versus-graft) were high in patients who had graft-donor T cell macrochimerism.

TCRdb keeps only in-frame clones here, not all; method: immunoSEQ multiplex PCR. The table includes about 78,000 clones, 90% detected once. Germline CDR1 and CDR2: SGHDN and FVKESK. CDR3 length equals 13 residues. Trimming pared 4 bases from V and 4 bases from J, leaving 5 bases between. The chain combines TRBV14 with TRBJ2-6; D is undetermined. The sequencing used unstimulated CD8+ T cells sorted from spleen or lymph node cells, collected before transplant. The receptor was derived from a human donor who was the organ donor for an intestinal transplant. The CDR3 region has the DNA TGTGCCAGCAGCCCAGTCGGGGCCAACGTCCTGACTTTC. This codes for CASSPVGANVLTF.